This T cell receptor beta chain derives from a study of intratumoral heterogeneity in liver cancer. General study findings and limits: Tumor-infiltrating lymphocyte representation was acknowledged to be under-sampled.

This CDR3 has 13 amino acids. Germline V gene data show CDR1 as PRHDT and CDR2 as FYEKMQ (reference sequence). The data were produced by immunoSEQ multiplex PCR, yet TCRdb's version contains in-frame clones alone and is incomplete. The sample has around 5,900 clones, approximately 71% seen once. Comments on this clone: Its target is not known. A junction boundary mismatches the germline segment, possibly from a read error.

Patients had early-stage hepatocellular carcinoma, untreated before resection. No macroscopic necrosis or hemorrhage was seen in sampled areas. This clonotype was obtained from a man between 65 and 85 years old with hepatocellular carcinoma. The chain couples TRBV13 to TRBJ2-5; D might be TRBD1 (5 bases). The sample consisted of tumor-adjacent normal tissue, taken before any cancer treatment. The CDR3 nucleotides are TGTGCCAGCAGCCTAGGGGTTGGGGAGACCCAGTACTTC. It specifies CASSLGVGETQYF.